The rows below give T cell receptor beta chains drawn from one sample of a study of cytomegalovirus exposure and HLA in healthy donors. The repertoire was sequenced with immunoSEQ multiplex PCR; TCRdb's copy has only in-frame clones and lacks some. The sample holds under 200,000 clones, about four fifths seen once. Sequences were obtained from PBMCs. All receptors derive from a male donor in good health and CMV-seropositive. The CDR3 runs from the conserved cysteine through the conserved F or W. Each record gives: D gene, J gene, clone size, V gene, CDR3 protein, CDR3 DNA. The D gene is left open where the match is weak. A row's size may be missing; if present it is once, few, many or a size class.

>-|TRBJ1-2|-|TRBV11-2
CASSPSWDTRYGYTF
TGTGCCAGCAGCCCGAGTTGGGACACCCGCTATGGCTACACCTTC
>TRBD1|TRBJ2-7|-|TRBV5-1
CASSDPGQGNEQYF
TGCGCCAGCAGCGACCCGGGACAGGGGAACGAGCAGTACTTC
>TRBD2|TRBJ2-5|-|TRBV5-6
CASSPKGAGGLETQYF
TGTGCCAGCAGCCCTAAAGGAGCGGGGGGGCTAGAGACCCAGTACTTC
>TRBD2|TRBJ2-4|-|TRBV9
CASSVSPAGDIQYF
TGTGCCAGCAGCGTATCGCCAGCGGGGGACATTCAGTACTTC
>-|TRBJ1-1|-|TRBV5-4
CASSSQGLQTEAFF
TGTGCCAGCAGCTCGCAGGGGCTTCAAACTGAAGCTTTCTTT
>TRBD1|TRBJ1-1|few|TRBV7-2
CASSSRGVMNTEAFF
TGTGCCAGCAGCTCCAGGGGGGTTATGAACACTGAAGCTTTCTTT
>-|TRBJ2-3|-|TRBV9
CASSAPLGGITDTQYF
TGTGCCAGCAGCGCTCCCCTGGGGGGAATCACAGATACGCAGTATTTT
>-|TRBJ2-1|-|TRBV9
CASSTGSQYNEQFF
TGTGCCAGCAGCACGGGGTCGCAGTACAATGAGCAGTTCTTC
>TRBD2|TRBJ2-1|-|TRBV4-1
CASSQDELAGAPYNEQFF
TGCGCCAGCAGCCAAGATGAACTAGCGGGCGCCCCCTACAATGAGCAGTTCTTC
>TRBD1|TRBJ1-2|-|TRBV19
CASKTGAMGYTF
TGTGCCAGTAAGACAGGGGCCATGGGCTACACCTTC
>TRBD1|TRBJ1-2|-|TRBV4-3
CASSQLRQGEGYTF
TGCGCCAGCAGCCAATTGCGACAGGGGGAGGGCTACACCTTC
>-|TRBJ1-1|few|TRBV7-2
CASSLDSEAFF
TGTGCCAGCAGCCTCGACAGTGAAGCTTTCTTT
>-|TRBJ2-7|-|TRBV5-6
CASSPRPGSYEQYF
TGTGCCAGCAGCCCTCGGCCGGGATCCTACGAGCAGTACTTC
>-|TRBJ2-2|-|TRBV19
CASSKAGRNTGELFF
TGTGCCAGTAGTAAGGCGGGGAGGAACACCGGGGAGCTGTTTTTT
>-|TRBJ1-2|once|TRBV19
CASNSRETDYGYTF
TGTGCCAGTAATTCTCGAGAGACAGACTATGGCTACACCTTC
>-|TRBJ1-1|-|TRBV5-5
CASSMHRQLMNTEAFF
TGTGCCAGCAGCATGCATAGACAGCTGATGAACACTGAAGCTTTCTTT
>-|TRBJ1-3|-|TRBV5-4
CASSLDATAIYF
TGTGCCAGCAGCTTGGATGCCACGGCCATATATTTT
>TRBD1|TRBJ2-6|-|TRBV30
CAWSVGGTGVAGANGLTF
TGTGCCTGGAGTGTAGGGGGGACAGGGGTAGCAGGGGCCAACGGCCTGACTTTC
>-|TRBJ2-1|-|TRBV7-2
CASSLLRDNEQFF
TGTGCCAGCAGCTTGCTCAGGGACAATGAGCAGTTCTTC
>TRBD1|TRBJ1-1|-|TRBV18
CASSPGTGIGRAEAFF
TGTGCCAGCTCACCCGGGACAGGGATAGGAAGGGCTGAAGCTTTCTTT
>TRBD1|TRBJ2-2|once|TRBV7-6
CASSPGTGGTGELFF
TGTGCCAGCAGCCCCGGGACAGGGGGCACCGGGGAGCTGTTTTTT
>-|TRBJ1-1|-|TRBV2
CASRQGMGTEAFF
TGTGCCAGCAGGCAGGGGATGGGCACTGAAGCTTTCTTT
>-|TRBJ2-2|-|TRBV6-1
CASSEWGPVGATGELFF
TGTGCCAGCAGTGAGTGGGGGCCGGTTGGGGCCACCGGGGAGCTGTTTTTT
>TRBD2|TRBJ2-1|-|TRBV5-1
CASSGRASGNNEQFF
TGCGCCAGCAGCGGGAGGGCTAGCGGGAACAATGAGCAGTTCTTC
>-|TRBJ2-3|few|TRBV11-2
CASSPRADTQYF
TGTGCCAGCAGCCCCCGGGCAGATACGCAGTATTTT
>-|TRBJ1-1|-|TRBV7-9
CASSLDRQGRTEAFF
TGTGCCAGCAGCTTAGATCGCCAGGGTAGGACTGAAGCTTTCTTT
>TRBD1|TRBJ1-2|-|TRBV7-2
CASSHGGTGVANYGYTF
TGTGCCAGCAGCCACGGGGGGACAGGGGTGGCTAACTATGGCTACACCTTC
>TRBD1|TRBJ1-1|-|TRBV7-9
CASSPGGVITEAFF
TGTGCCAGCAGCCCAGGGGGAGTTATCACTGAAGCTTTCTTT
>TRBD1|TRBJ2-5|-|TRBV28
CASSSGQGGETQYF
TGTGCCAGCAGTTCAGGACAGGGGGGCGAGACCCAGTACTTC
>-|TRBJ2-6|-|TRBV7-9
CAILGWGVSGANVLTF
TGTGCCATCCTGGGGTGGGGAGTCTCTGGGGCCAACGTCCTGACTTTC
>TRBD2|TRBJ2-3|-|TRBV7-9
CASSLDPGGTDTQYF
TGTGCCAGCAGCTTAGATCCGGGGGGGACAGATACGCAGTATTTT
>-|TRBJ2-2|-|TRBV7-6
CASHTSTTGELFF
TGTGCCAGCCACACTAGCACTACCGGGGAGCTGTTTTTT
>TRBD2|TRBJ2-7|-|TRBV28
CASGTSGKYEQYF
TGTGCCAGCGGGACTAGCGGAAAATACGAGCAGTACTTC
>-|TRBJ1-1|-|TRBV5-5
CASSLAQGYRNTEAFF
TGTGCCAGCAGCTTGGCCCAGGGATATAGGAACACTGAAGCTTTCTTT